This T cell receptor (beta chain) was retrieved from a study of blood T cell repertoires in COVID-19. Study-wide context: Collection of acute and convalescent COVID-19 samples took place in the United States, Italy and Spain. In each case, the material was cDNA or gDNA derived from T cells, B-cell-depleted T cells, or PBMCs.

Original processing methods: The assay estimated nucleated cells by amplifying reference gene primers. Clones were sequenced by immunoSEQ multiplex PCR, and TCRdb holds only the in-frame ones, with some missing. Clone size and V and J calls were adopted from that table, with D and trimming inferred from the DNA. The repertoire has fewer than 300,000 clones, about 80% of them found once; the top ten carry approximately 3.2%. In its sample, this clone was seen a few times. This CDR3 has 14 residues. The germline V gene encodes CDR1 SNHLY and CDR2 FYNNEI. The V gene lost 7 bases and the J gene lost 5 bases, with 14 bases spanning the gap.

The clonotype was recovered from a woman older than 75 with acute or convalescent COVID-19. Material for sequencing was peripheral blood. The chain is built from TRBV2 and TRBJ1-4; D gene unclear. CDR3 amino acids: CASIQHPNNEKLFF. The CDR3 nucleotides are TGTGCCAGCATCCAACATCCGAACAATGAAAAACTGTTTTTT. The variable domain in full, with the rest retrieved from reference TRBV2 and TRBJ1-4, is EPEVTQTPSHQVTQMGQEVILRCVPISNHLYFYWYRQILGQKVEFLVSFYNNEISEKSEIFDDQFSVERPDGSNFTLKIRSTKLEDSAMYFCASIQHPNNEKLFFGSGTQLSVL.